Listed below are T cell receptor beta chains from one sample, sequenced in a study of blood T cell repertoires in COVID-19. Only in-frame clones appear in the TCRdb table, and some are missing; sequencing was by immunoSEQ multiplex PCR. The sample comprises 150,000 to 200,000 clones, 86% of which are singletons, and 9.5% to 12% rests with the top ten. Input material: peripheral blood. All receptors derive from a woman aged 55-75 years with COVID-19, enrolled during active disease. Both conserved end residues are part of each CDR3. The D gene is left open where the match is weak. Clone size appears in some rows only: once, few, many, or a class for an expanded clone.

D: -; V: TRBV19; size: -; J: TRBJ2-2; CDR3: CASSKLGDGELFF; DNA: TGTGCCAGTAGTAAGCTCGGGGACGGGGAGCTGTTTTTT
D: TRBD1; V: TRBV7-2; size: -; J: TRBJ1-6; CDR3: CASSLATGGVYSPLHF; DNA: TGTGCCAGCAGCTTAGCAACAGGGGGCGTTTATTCACCCCTCCACTTT
D: TRBD1; V: TRBV11-3; size: -; J: TRBJ2-7; CDR3: CASSSRTGSFYEQYF; DNA: TGTGCCAGCAGCTCGCGGACAGGGTCCTTCTACGAGCAGTACTTC
D: -; V: TRBV6-2/TRBV6-3; size: -; J: TRBJ2-2; CDR3: CASSWDLGTGELFF; DNA: TGTGCCAGCAGTTGGGACTTAGGCACCGGGGAGCTGTTTTTT
D: -; V: TRBV11-2; size: -; J: TRBJ1-3; CDR3: CASSFLGSGNTIYF; DNA: TGTGCCAGCAGCTTCCTAGGTTCCGGAAACACCATATATTTT
D: -; V: TRBV4-3; size: -; J: TRBJ1-5; CDR3: CASSQVRSNQPQHF; DNA: TGCGCCAGCAGCCAAGTGCGGAGCAATCAGCCCCAGCATTTT
D: TRBD1; V: TRBV27; size: -; J: TRBJ2-7; CDR3: CASSFRPPGQGSMDVRYEQYF; DNA: TGTGCCAGCAGTTTTCGCCCACCGGGACAGGGGTCAATGGATGTACGCTACGAGCAGTACTTC
D: TRBD1; V: TRBV5-4; size: -; J: TRBJ1-4; CDR3: CASSSRTGEKLFF; DNA: TGTGCCAGCAGCTCCAGGACAGGGGAAAAACTGTTTTTT
D: -; V: TRBV11-2; size: few; J: TRBJ2-7; CDR3: CASSLEYTAYEQYF; DNA: TGTGCCAGCAGCTTAGAGTACACAGCCTACGAGCAGTACTTC
D: -; V: TRBV19; size: -; J: TRBJ1-5; CDR3: CASRPGPWGNQPQHF; DNA: TGTGCCAGTAGACCGGGTCCTTGGGGCAATCAGCCCCAGCATTTT
D: -; V: TRBV24-1; size: few; J: TRBJ1-2; CDR3: CATSDYGTYYGYTF; DNA: TGTGCCACCAGTGATTACGGGACTTACTATGGCTACACCTTC
D: TRBD1; V: TRBV5-1; size: -; J: TRBJ1-5; CDR3: CASSSEGAFYSNQPQHF; DNA: TGCGCCAGCAGCTCGGAGGGGGCCTTCTATAGCAATCAGCCCCAGCATTTT
D: TRBD1; V: TRBV19; size: few; J: TRBJ1-5; CDR3: CASRDRDSQPQHF; DNA: TGTGCCAGTAGGGACAGGGATAGTCAGCCCCAGCATTTT
D: -; V: TRBV7-9; size: -; J: TRBJ2-7; CDR3: CASSLGPGTYEQYF; DNA: TGTGCCAGCAGCTTAGGTCCGGGGACCTACGAGCAGTACTTC
D: -; V: TRBV7-9; size: -; J: TRBJ1-1; CDR3: CASSPPRGQGLRDTEAFF; DNA: TGTGCCAGCAGCCCGCCGAGAGGGCAGGGACTTCGGGACACTGAAGCTTTCTTT
D: -; V: TRBV6-5; size: once; J: TRBJ2-7; CDR3: CASSYGGSGPPF; DNA: TGTGCCAGCAGTTACGGAGGTAGCGGACCTCCCTTC
D: -; V: TRBV30; size: -; J: TRBJ2-3; CDR3: CAWNPLSTDTQYF; DNA: TGTGCCTGGAATCCGTTAAGCACAGATACGCAGTATTTT
D: TRBD1; V: TRBV7-9; size: -; J: TRBJ1-1; CDR3: CASSSEQGTEAFF; DNA: TGTGCCAGCAGCTCGGAACAGGGGACTGAAGCTTTCTTT
D: TRBD1; V: TRBV19; size: -; J: TRBJ2-1; CDR3: CASSIRDRAREQFF; DNA: TGTGCCAGTAGTATAAGGGACAGGGCCCGGGAGCAGTTCTTC
D: -; V: TRBV4-1; size: -; J: TRBJ2-7; CDR3: CASSSPGRGHEQYF; DNA: TGCGCCAGCAGCTCCCCCGGGCGGGGCCACGAGCAGTACTTC
D: -; V: TRBV30; size: -; J: TRBJ2-7; CDR3: CAWSVSQVEQYF; DNA: TGTGCCTGGAGTGTGTCGCAGGTCGAGCAGTACTTC
D: TRBD2; V: TRBV7-3; size: -; J: TRBJ2-2; CDR3: CASSQLAGNTGELFF; DNA: TGTGCCAGCAGCCAACTAGCGGGTAACACCGGGGAGCTGTTTTTT
D: -; V: TRBV27; size: -; J: TRBJ2-2; CDR3: CASIPMADANTGELFF; DNA: TGTGCCAGCATCCCAATGGCGGATGCGAACACCGGGGAGCTGTTTTTT
D: TRBD1; V: TRBV24-1; size: -; J: TRBJ2-1; CDR3: CATSDPSPTQGAYNEQFF; DNA: TGTGCCACCAGTGATCCTAGCCCCACTCAGGGGGCATACAATGAGCAGTTCTTC
D: -; V: TRBV3-1/TRBV3-2; size: -; J: TRBJ1-3; CDR3: CASSRNRVTGNTIYF; DNA: TGTGCCAGCAGCCGCAACAGGGTAACTGGAAACACCATATATTTT
D: TRBD2; V: TRBV11-3; size: -; J: TRBJ2-5; CDR3: CASSSGGGLAGQETQYF; DNA: TGTGCCAGCAGCTCCGGGGGGGGACTAGCGGGACAAGAGACCCAGTACTTC
D: -; V: TRBV14; size: -; J: TRBJ2-7; CDR3: CASSQDAARNYEQYF; DNA: TGTGCCAGCAGCCAAGATGCTGCCAGGAACTACGAGCAGTACTTC
D: -; V: TRBV29-1; size: -; J: TRBJ1-5; CDR3: CSVRAGGDRQPQHF; DNA: TGCAGCGTTCGGGCAGGAGGGGATCGGCAGCCCCAGCATTTT
D: -; V: TRBV18; size: -; J: TRBJ2-1; CDR3: CASSNIGGPSSYNEQFF; DNA: TGTGCCAGCTCAAACATAGGCGGTCCAAGCTCCTACAATGAGCAGTTCTTC
D: -; V: TRBV7-2; size: -; J: TRBJ1-2; CDR3: CASSLEWVTGGYTF; DNA: TGTGCCAGCAGCTTAGAGTGGGTAACGGGTGGCTACACCTTC
D: TRBD1; V: TRBV6-2/TRBV6-3; size: -; J: TRBJ1-1; CDR3: CASSYSTGQGKFDTEAFF; DNA: TGTGCCAGCAGTTACTCTACTGGACAGGGGAAGTTCGACACTGAAGCTTTCTTT
D: TRBD1; V: TRBV5-6; size: -; J: TRBJ1-2; CDR3: CASSEGQGAWYGYTF; DNA: TGTGCCAGCAGCGAGGGACAGGGGGCTTGGTATGGCTACACCTTC
D: TRBD2; V: TRBV27; size: -; J: TRBJ2-7; CDR3: CASSSGLAGVSEQYF; DNA: TGTGCCAGCAGTTCGGGACTAGCGGGAGTTAGCGAGCAGTACTTC
D: -; V: TRBV6-2/TRBV6-3; size: once; J: TRBJ2-5; CDR3: CASSYLRETQYF; DNA: TGTGCCAGCAGTTACCTGCGAGAGACCCAGTACTTC
D: TRBD1; V: TRBV6-5; size: -; J: TRBJ2-7; CDR3: CASSYRGTGGDEQYF; DNA: TGTGCCAGCAGTTATAGGGGGACAGGGGGCGACGAGCAGTACTTC
D: -; V: TRBV15; size: -; J: TRBJ1-6; CDR3: CATSRARLPLHF; DNA: TGTGCCACCAGCAGAGCGAGGTTACCCCTCCACTTT
D: -; V: TRBV5-6; size: few; J: TRBJ1-1; CDR3: CASSFTGTGSTEAFF; DNA: TGTGCCAGCAGCTTCACAGGGACGGGATCCACTGAAGCTTTCTTT
D: -; V: TRBV12-3/TRBV12-4; size: -; J: TRBJ1-6; CDR3: CASSFRLNSPLHF; DNA: TGTGCCAGCAGTTTTCGACTTAATTCACCCCTCCACTTT
D: TRBD1; V: TRBV6-6; size: -; J: TRBJ1-2; CDR3: CASILLGQGEYGYTF; DNA: TGTGCCAGCATCCTATTGGGGCAGGGGGAATATGGCTACACCTTC
D: -; V: TRBV18; size: few; J: TRBJ2-7; CDR3: CASSPPSPSYEQYF; DNA: TGTGCCAGCTCCCCTCCTAGTCCCTCCTACGAGCAGTACTTC
D: -; V: TRBV14; size: few; J: TRBJ2-1; CDR3: CASSHLLPSYNEQFF; DNA: TGTGCCAGCAGCCATTTACTCCCCTCCTACAATGAGCAGTTCTTC
D: -; V: TRBV4-3; size: once; J: TRBJ1-6; CDR3: CASSQDPGLNSPLHF; DNA: TGCGCCAGCAGCCAAGACCCAGGGCTCAATTCACCCCTCCACTTT
D: -; V: TRBV19; size: -; J: TRBJ1-1; CDR3: CASRGRVGRTEAFF; DNA: TGTGCCAGTAGGGGCAGGGTCGGTCGCACTGAAGCTTTCTTT
D: -; V: TRBV12-3/TRBV12-4; size: few; J: TRBJ1-1; CDR3: CASSLTPNTEAFF; DNA: TGTGCCAGCAGCCTGACACCGAACACTGAAGCTTTCTTT
D: -; V: TRBV21-1; size: -; J: TRBJ1-5; CDR3: CASSKAVPTGGRQPQHF; DNA: TGTGCCAGCAGCAAAGCGGTCCCAACAGGGGGACGGCAGCCCCAGCATTTT
D: -; V: TRBV30; size: -; J: TRBJ1-1; CDR3: CAWLGWRGAEAFF; DNA: TGTGCCTGGCTTGGCTGGCGGGGCGCTGAAGCTTTCTTT
D: -; V: TRBV30; size: -; J: TRBJ1-3; CDR3: CAWSVSPGWGSARRNTIYF; DNA: TGTGCCTGGAGTGTGAGTCCAGGGTGGGGTTCAGCTCGGAGAAACACCATATATTTT
D: -; V: TRBV3-1/TRBV3-2; size: -; J: TRBJ2-1; CDR3: CASSQVTGGINEQFF; DNA: TGTGCCAGCAGCCAAGTGACAGGAGGAATAAATGAGCAGTTCTTC
D: -; V: TRBV19; size: -; J: TRBJ2-2; CDR3: CASSIGLWGENTGELFF; DNA: TGTGCCAGTAGTATAGGACTTTGGGGGGAGAACACCGGGGAGCTGTTTTTT
D: -; V: TRBV6-5; size: -; J: TRBJ2-1; CDR3: CASSYPRRSSYNEQFF; DNA: TGTGCCAGCAGTTACCCCAGGCGCAGCTCCTACAATGAGCAGTTCTTC
D: TRBD1; V: TRBV6-1; size: once; J: TRBJ1-4; CDR3: CASSEGQGLGKLFF; DNA: TGTGCCAGCAGTGAAGGACAGGGCTTAGGGAAACTGTTTTTT
D: -; V: TRBV4-1; size: -; J: TRBJ1-4; CDR3: CASWRRQLATNEKLFF; DNA: TGCGCCAGCTGGAGGCGTCAGCTTGCAACTAATGAAAAACTGTTTTTT
D: -; V: TRBV19; size: -; J: TRBJ2-1; CDR3: CASRRDSYNEQFF; DNA: TGTGCCAGTAGGAGGGACTCTTACAATGAGCAGTTCTTC
D: TRBD1; V: TRBV19; size: -; J: TRBJ1-5; CDR3: CASSIQIQGLARPQHF; DNA: TGTGCCAGTAGTATCCAAATACAGGGGCTAGCGAGGCCCCAGCATTTT
D: TRBD1; V: TRBV11-2; size: once; J: TRBJ1-2; CDR3: CASSLTGTGLGGYTF; DNA: TGTGCCAGCAGCTTGACCGGGACAGGGCTTGGTGGCTACACCTTC
D: -; V: TRBV15; size: -; J: TRBJ1-5; CDR3: CATSAGQAYSNQPQHF; DNA: TGTGCCACCAGCGCGGGGCAGGCCTATAGCAATCAGCCCCAGCATTTT